A single sample gave rise to the 32 T cell receptor beta chains below, sequenced in a study of blood T cell repertoires in COVID-19. Sequencing used immunoSEQ multiplex PCR; TCRdb keeps in-frame clones, though not all of them. The top ten hold 8% to 13% of the sample, which has 200,000 to 250,000 clones, about four fifths seen once. The sequenced material came from peripheral blood. All receptors come from a woman aged 80 or over with acute or convalescent COVID-19.

The chain couples TRBV4-1 to TRBJ2-4; TRBD2 matches at 8 bases. CDR1 MGHRA and CDR2 YSYEKL come from the germline V gene. The CDR3 length is 14 residues. V gave up 4 bases and J gave up 10 bases; unmatched junction bases: 9. The chain's CDR3 is CASSLRLAGRIQYF. In DNA, the CDR3 is TGCGCCAGCAGCCTACGGTTAGCGGGAAGGATTCAGTACTTC.

The rearrangement joins TRBV18 to TRBJ2-7; the match to TRBD2 covers 10 bases. Per the germline V gene, CDR1 is KGHSH and CDR2 is LQKENI. This CDR3 contains 16 residues. Trimming removed 0 bases from V and 6 bases from J; junction bases left unmatched: 8. Here the CDR3 DNA reads TGTGCCAGCTCACCACCTCATAGCGGGGGGCCCCTCGAGCAGTACTTC. This codes for CASSPPHSGGPLEQYF.

The chain uses TRBV19 and TRBJ1-5; tentatively, D is TRBD1 (6 bases). The CDR3 contains 13 residues. V was clipped by 3 bases and J by 6 bases, with 9 bases between them. The germline gives CDR1 LNHDA, CDR2 SQIVND (reference sequence). The CDR3 protein is CASSIQGRQPQHF. CDR3 coding DNA: TGTGCCAGTAGTATTCAGGGGCGTCAGCCCCAGCATTTT.

This clone was counted between two and nine times. The chain combines TRBV6-1 with TRBJ1-5, with TRBD1 identical over 8 bases. Trimming took 3 bases from V and 4 from J; bases not matched to a gene: 5. This CDR3 comprises 15 residues. Germline V CDR1 and CDR2: MNHNS, SASEGT. Here the CDR3 reads CASSEGTGLNQPQHF. For the CDR3, the DNA is TGTGCCAGCAGTGAGGGGACAGGCTTGAATCAGCCCCAGCATTTT.

The V and J genes are TRBV28 and TRBJ1-1; D may be TRBD1 (6 bases). This CDR3 is 13 amino acids long. CDR1 and CDR2 from the germline V gene are MDHEN and SYDVKM. V was pared by 5 bases and J by 4 bases, with 11 bases between. The DNA of the CDR3 is TGTGCCAGCAGTGCCTACAGGGCCACTGAAGCTTTCTTT. Its protein is CASSAYRATEAFF.

This clone was seen a single time. The chain uses TRBV7-2 and TRBJ1-2; D is uncertain. Per germline, CDR1 SGHTA and CDR2 FQGNSA. V lost 5 bases to trimming and J lost 7 bases, with 14 bases between them. This CDR3 spans 13 amino acids. This chain's CDR3 is CASSLYVEGGYTF. The CDR3 DNA reads as TGTGCCAGCAGCCTTTATGTTGAGGGTGGCTACACCTTC.

The chain combines TRBV5-1 with TRBJ2-3, with a tentative D call TRBD1 (6 bases). Trimming pared 4 bases from V and 6 bases from J, leaving 15 bases between. The germline CDR1 and CDR2 sequences are SGHRS and YFSETQ. The CDR3 is 14 amino acids. This CDR3 is CASSTTGFRDTQYF. CDR3 in DNA: TGCGCCAGCAGCACAACAGGGTTCAGGGATACGCAGTATTTT.

This chain joins TRBV5-1 and TRBJ1-2; D is possibly TRBD1 (5 bases). This CDR3 is 15 amino acids long. Trimming cost V 4 bases and J 6 bases, with 19 bases left between them. Germline loops: CDR1 SGHRS, CDR2 YFSETQ. CDR3 sequence reads: CASSQEGRAYDGYTF. Here the CDR3 DNA reads TGCGCCAGCAGCCAGGAAGGCAGGGCTTACGATGGCTACACCTTC.

The genes are TRBV7-2 and TRBJ1-4; D ambiguous. The CDR3 runs to 16 residues. The germline V gene encodes CDR1 SGHTA and CDR2 FQGNSA. V lost 4 bases to trimming and J lost 0 bases, with 12 bases between them. The CDR3 is CASSSRRGSTNEKLFF. In DNA form, the CDR3 reads TGTGCCAGCAGCTCGAGGAGAGGTTCAACTAATGAAAAACTGTTTTTT.

The CDR3 DNA reads TGTGCCAGCAGTTTAGATCGGCTTGGGCACTACACCTTC. Encoded protein: CASSLDRLGHYTF. This chain connects TRBV12-3 or TRBV12-4 to TRBJ1-2; no firm D call. CDR3 length: 13 residues. V was shortened by 1 base and J by 10 bases, with 13 bases between the two germline ends.

The chain is built from TRBV2 and TRBJ1-2; unclear D gene. CDR3 size: 11 residues. Trimming took off 3 bases at V and 5 bases at J, with 4 bases between the two ends. Germline loops: CDR1 SNHLY, CDR2 FYNNEI. CDR3 DNA: TGTGCCAGCAGTGACGGGTATGGCTACACCTTC. Amino acid sequence: CASSDGYGYTF.

The chain combines TRBV13 with TRBJ1-2, with TRBD1 matching 9 bases. The CDR3 contains 16 residues. Looked up from germline, CDR1 is PRHDT and CDR2 is FYEKMQ (reference sequence). The V segment lost 5 bases and the J segment 2 bases; nucleotides outside the gene matches: 9. The CDR3 DNA reads TGTGCCAGCAGCCAGGGACAGGGAGGGGCCAACTATGGCTACACCTTC. Translated: CASSQGQGGANYGYTF.

CDR3 bases: TGTGCCAGTAGTATGGGACAGTTCTCCTACGAGCAGTACTTC. Its translation: CASSMGQFSYEQYF. This chain connects TRBV19 to TRBJ2-7, with 7 bases fitting TRBD1. The CDR3 contains 14 residues. Trimming cost V 3 bases and J 0 bases; bases outside gene matches: 2. Germline assignment: CDR1 LNHDA and CDR2 SQIVND (reference sequence).

The chain has TRBV15 and TRBJ1-2; 11 bases match TRBD1. Trimming cost V 6 bases and J 3 bases; bases outside gene matches: 9. Germline V lookup: CDR1 LNHNV, CDR2 YYDKDF (reference sequence). CDR3 length: 16 amino acids. DNA for the CDR3: TGTGCCACCAGTAAGGGAGGACAGGGGGCTCACTATGGCTACACCTTC. As protein: CATSKGGQGAHYGYTF.

This chain joins TRBV10-3 and TRBJ1-1; the match to TRBD1 covers 8 bases. This CDR3 has 14 amino acids. The germline V gene has CDR1 ENHRY and CDR2 SYGVKD. Trimming at V came to 6 bases and at J to 1 base, leaving 4 bases not matched to a gene. CDR3 nucleotide sequence: TGTGCCATCAGCCCCGGGACAGGGAACACTGAAGCTTTCTTT. This codes for CAISPGTGNTEAFF.

The rearrangement links TRBV27 to TRBJ2-5; D ambiguous. V was shortened by 8 bases and J by 2 bases, with 12 bases between the two germline ends. Looked up from germline, CDR1 is MNHEY and CDR2 is SMNVEV (reference sequence). The CDR3 loop spans 13 amino acids. The CDR3 protein is CASRRPGQETQYF. The CDR3 DNA is TGTGCCAGCCGACGCCCAGGTCAAGAGACCCAGTACTTC.

The genes are TRBV5-1 and TRBJ2-7; D may be TRBD2 (5 bases). CDR3 length equals 12 residues. Germline CDR1 SGHRS, CDR2 YFSETQ. The V end lost 4 bases, the J end lost 3 bases, and 8 bases lay between the germline ends. The CDR3 sequence: CASSGGSYEQYF. The CDR3 DNA is TGCGCCAGCAGCGGAGGCAGCTACGAGCAGTACTTC.

This clone has just a few counts. The genes are TRBV19 and TRBJ2-5, with 10 bases lining up with TRBD2. The germline CDR1 and CDR2 sequences are LNHDA and SQIVND (reference sequence). V lost 3 bases to trimming and J lost 4 bases; unmatched junction nucleotides: 11. The CDR3 is 17 amino acids. CDR3 sequence: CASSMGLAGVWRETQYF. CDR3 coding DNA: TGTGCCAGTAGTATGGGGCTAGCGGGAGTATGGCGAGAGACCCAGTACTTC.

V gene TRBV2 combines with J gene TRBJ2-7; 7 bases are shared with TRBD2. With V trimmed by 5 bases and J by 0 bases, 7 bases remained unmatched. The CDR3 is 15 amino acids. The V gene's germline CDR1 is SNHLY and CDR2 FYNNEI. The CDR3 region is CASSSFGGSSYEQYF. DNA for the CDR3: TGTGCCAGCAGTAGCTTTGGCGGGAGCTCCTACGAGCAGTACTTC.

The CDR3 reads CATRGALDGNEQFF. The CDR3 nucleotides are TGTGCCACCAGGGGGGCCCTAGATGGGAATGAGCAGTTCTTC. The gene calls are TRBV24-1 and TRBJ2-1; a possible D gene is TRBD1 (6 bases). Per the germline V gene, CDR1 is KGHDR and CDR2 is SFDVKD. The CDR3 has 14 residues. V was shortened by 7 bases and J by 7 bases, with 16 bases between the two germline ends.

This clone appeared once. V usage is TRBV19 and J usage is TRBJ1-1; tentatively, D is TRBD1 (6 bases). Germline values: CDR1 LNHDA, CDR2 SQIVND (reference sequence). CDR3 length: 14 residues. The V gene lost 5 bases and the J gene lost 0 bases, with 10 bases spanning the gap. The CDR3: CASSSGQLNTEAFF. CDR3 sequence (DNA): TGTGCCAGTAGTTCGGGACAACTGAACACTGAAGCTTTCTTT.

Of note for this clone: At one of its ends the junction is not consistent with the germline gene, which may arise from a read error. This chain joins TRBV7-7 and TRBJ2-1; 9 bases line up with TRBD2. Germline CDR1 is SSHAT and CDR2 is FNYEAQ (reference sequence). This CDR3 is built from 18 residues. In DNA, the CDR3 is TGTGCTAGCAGCTTAGACAGCGGGGGGCTGATCTCCTACAATGAGCAGTTCTTC. Its protein product is CASSLDSGGLISYNEQFF.

This sequence joins TRBV5-1 and TRBJ1-4; D call uncertain. In germline, CDR1 is SGHRS, CDR2 YFSETQ. This CDR3 is built from 16 residues. V lost 0 bases, J lost 2 bases, and 11 bases lay in between. The CDR3 protein is CASSLAGRGTNEKLFF. The CDR3 DNA reads TGCGCCAGCAGCTTGGCCGGGAGAGGGACTAATGAAAAACTGTTTTTT.

The rearrangement links TRBV6-5 to TRBJ1-3, with 8 bases aligning to TRBD1. This CDR3 is 15 amino acids long. The V gene's germline CDR1 is MNHEY and CDR2 SVGAGI. V lost 5 bases, J lost 2 bases, and 5 bases stayed unmatched. The CDR3 region is CASSNSGGPGNTIYF. As DNA, the CDR3 is TGTGCCAGCAGTAATTCAGGGGGCCCTGGAAACACCATATATTTT.

The chain couples TRBV4-3 to TRBJ1-1; TRBD1 agrees at 7 bases. Germline lookup yields CDR1 LGHNA and CDR2 YSLEER. The CDR3 totals 14 residues. Trimming removed 5 bases from V and 4 bases from J; junction bases left unmatched: 7. The DNA of the CDR3 is TGCGCCAGCAGCTCCCGGCAGGGGGGCACTGAAGCTTTCTTT. Translating gives CASSSRQGGTEAFF.

The chain joins TRBV7-2 to TRBJ2-1; TRBD2 matches 13 bases. V was clipped by 5 bases and J by 6 bases; unmatched bases: 4. The CDR3 is made up of 15 amino acids. Looked up from germline, CDR1 is SGHTA and CDR2 is FQGNSA. This chain's CDR3 is CASSPTSGGGNEQFF. For the CDR3, the DNA is TGTGCCAGCAGCCCTACTAGCGGGGGGGGCAATGAGCAGTTCTTC.

This clone appeared a few times. The chain combines TRBV5-4 with TRBJ1-6; D unresolved. Germline V gene lookup returns CDR1 SGHNT and CDR2 YYREEE (reference sequence). V lost 0 bases, J lost 6 bases, and 10 bases lay in between. This CDR3 region has 15 residues. The CDR3 DNA follows: TGTGCCAGCAGCTTGGCGGGGAGGGTTAATTCACCCCTCCACTTT. Amino acid sequence: CASSLAGRVNSPLHF.

The rearrangement links TRBV2 to TRBJ1-1; no definite D call. The CDR3 sequence is 13 residues long. Trimming cost V 1 base and J 6 bases, with 9 bases left between them. Germline loops: CDR1 SNHLY, CDR2 FYNNEI. Written as DNA, the CDR3 is TGTGCCAGCAGTGAAGTAGAAGAATCTGAAGCTTTCTTT. Translation gives CASSEVEESEAFF.

The rearrangement joins TRBV10-3 to TRBJ2-2, with D perhaps TRBD2 (6 bases). The CDR3 has 16 amino acids. The V gene lost 4 bases and the J gene lost 4 bases, with 16 bases spanning the gap. Germline CDR1 reads ENHRY; CDR2 reads SYGVKD. CDR3 residues: CAISGRLVGTTGELFF. The CDR3 DNA is TGTGCCATCAGTGGGAGACTAGTCGGGACCACCGGGGAGCTGTTTTTT.

This chain joins TRBV7-9 and TRBJ2-5; a weak D match, TRBD1 (6 bases). Germline V gene data show CDR1 as SEHNR and CDR2 as FQNEAQ (reference sequence). This CDR3 contains 14 residues. V was pared by 4 bases and J by 5 bases, with 14 bases between. CDR3 nucleotide sequence: TGTGCCAGCAGCTCGACCGGGACACAGGAGACCCAGTACTTC. This sequence encodes CASSSTGTQETQYF.

The chain links TRBV7-2 to TRBJ2-6; no clear D. CDR3 length: 15 residues. CDR1 SGHTA and CDR2 FQGNSA come from the germline V gene. V lost 2 bases, J lost 3 bases, and 8 bases lay in between. The CDR3 here is CASSLPRRGANVLTF. CDR3 bases: TGTGCCAGCAGCTTACCTAGGCGTGGGGCCAACGTCCTGACTTTC.

V and J are TRBV7-9 and TRBJ2-1; TRBD1 matches at 7 bases. The CDR3 is 15 residues long. Trimming took 5 bases from V and 4 from J; bases not matched to a gene: 8. Per the germline V gene, CDR1 is SEHNR and CDR2 is FQNEAQ (reference sequence). The CDR3 sequence: CASSPGQERYNEQFF. For the CDR3, the DNA is TGTGCCAGCAGCCCCGGACAGGAGAGATACAATGAGCAGTTCTTC.